These 30 T cell receptor beta chains share one sample of origin, sequenced in a study of identical twins. Using its own MiXCR run on the 5' RACE reads, TCRdb lists one record per CDR3 protein. Among about 700,000 distinct CDR3 sequences listed, 5.5% to 6.5% were seen once. Sequencing was performed on naive T cells sorted from blood. The receptors stem from a man aged 18-30 years in good health.

This clonotype was found many times. The CDR3 loop reads CASSLVQGARDEQFF. CDR3 coding DNA: TGCGCCAGCAGCTTGGTGCAGGGGGCGCGCGATGAGCAGTTCTTC. This chain connects TRBV5-1 to TRBJ2-1, with 8 bases fitting TRBD1. The CDR3 runs 15 residues. Germline CDR1 SGHRS, CDR2 YFSETQ. Trimming cost V 0 bases and J 8 bases; bases outside gene matches: 7.

This clonotype has a handful of counts. The CDR3 DNA reads as TGCGCCAGCAGCTTGGGGGAAAGCACGGGCTACACCTTC. Residues: CASSLGESTGYTF. The V and J genes are TRBV5-1 and TRBJ1-2, with D hard to call. Germline-derived CDR1 and CDR2 are SGHRS and YFSETQ. V lost 0 bases and J lost 8, with 11 bases in between. The CDR3 extends over 13 amino acids.

V and J are TRBV12-3 or TRBV12-4 and TRBJ1-1; no clear D gene. The CDR3 has 11 residues. V lost 6 bases to trimming and J lost 11 bases, with 13 bases between them. DNA of the CDR3: TGTGCCAGCAGCCCCGCGGTCGGGGCTTTCTTT. Translating it yields CASSPAVGAFF.

This clonotype turned up a few times. V and J are TRBV6-5 and TRBJ2-7; D is undetermined. Germline values: CDR1 MNHEY, CDR2 SVGAGI. The length of the CDR3 is 12 residues. Trimming shortened V by 5 bases and J by 5 bases, and 10 bases separated the two germline ends. The CDR3: CASSLLGHEQYF. The CDR3 bases are TGTGCCAGCAGTCTGCTGGGCCACGAGCAGTACTTC.

The chain links TRBV6-2 or TRBV6-3 to TRBJ2-5, with D unclear. The germline V gene encodes CDR1 MNHEY and CDR2 SVGEGT. The CDR3 totals 14 residues. The V end lost 7 bases, the J end lost 0 bases, and 12 bases lay between the germline ends. The DNA for the CDR3 is TGTGCCAGCACTCCCGAGGCCTACCAAGAGACCCAGTACTTC. As protein: CASTPEAYQETQYF.

The chain employs TRBV12-3 or TRBV12-4 and TRBJ1-2; 7 positions match TRBD1. The CDR3 has 12 residues. The junction had 6 bases not matched to a gene; V was cut back by 7 bases and J by 7 bases. The CDR3 DNA reads as TGTGCCAGCATTCACAGGGGAGGTGGCTACACCTTC. This codes for CASIHRGGGYTF.

This clonotype was counted only a few times. The chain employs TRBV11-2 and TRBJ2-1; D may correspond to TRBD1 or TRBD2 (5 bases each). The CDR3 spans 16 residues. Germline V lookup: CDR1 SGHAT, CDR2 FQNNGV. The V gene lost 4 bases and the J gene lost 3 bases, with 16 bases spanning the gap. CDR3 sequence reads: CASSSTGTRVYNEQFF. CDR3 nucleotide sequence: TGTGCCAGCAGCTCCACCGGGACCCGGGTCTACAATGAGCAGTTCTTC.

V and J are TRBV4-2 and TRBJ2-3; tentatively, D is TRBD2 (5 bases). This CDR3 spans 14 amino acids. Germline CDR1 and CDR2: LGHNA and YNFKEQ. V lost 4 bases and J 4 bases, leaving 12 bases between the germline ends. CDR3 protein: CASSPGAGPDTQYF. The DNA for the CDR3 is TGTGCCAGCAGCCCGGGTGCGGGCCCAGATACGCAGTATTTT.

This clonotype has only a few counts. In nucleotides, the CDR3 is TGTGCCAGCAGCTCGGGACTAGTAGGCGAGACCCAGTACTTC. It yields the protein CASSSGLVGETQYF. The V call is TRBV3-1, the J call TRBJ2-5; TRBD2 matches 8 bases. V trimming: 5 bases; J trimming: 5 bases; junction bases outside the gene matches: 7. This CDR3 is built from 14 residues. CDR1 is LGHDT, CDR2 YNNKEL, per germline (reference sequence).

This rearrangement joins TRBV7-9 to TRBJ1-5; D call uncertain. The CDR3 loop spans 13 amino acids. V was shortened by 7 bases and J by 1 base, with 8 bases between the two germline ends. Germline V lookup: CDR1 SEHNR, CDR2 FQNEAQ (reference sequence). This chain's CDR3 is CASTDDSNQPQHF. The DNA for the CDR3 is TGTGCCAGCACCGACGACAGCAATCAGCCCCAGCATTTT.

In this sample, this clonotype turned up a few times. The genes are TRBV27 and TRBJ2-1; D remains ambiguous. This CDR3 region has 14 residues. Trimming shortened V by 3 bases and J by 6 bases, and 12 bases separated the two germline ends. Germline CDR1 is MNHEY and CDR2 is SMNVEV (reference sequence). In DNA, the CDR3 is TGTGCCAGCAGTTTTTCCAGGCAAGGCAATGAGCAGTTCTTC. This sequence encodes CASSFSRQGNEQFF.

This rearrangement joins TRBV27 to TRBJ2-7; D is undetermined. This CDR3 has 12 residues. The germline V gene has CDR1 MNHEY and CDR2 SMNVEV (reference sequence). The V gene lost 7 bases and the J gene lost 4 bases, with 11 bases spanning the gap. CDR3 sequence: CASIGVGYEQYF. The CDR3 nucleotides are TGTGCCAGCATTGGAGTAGGGTACGAGCAGTACTTC.

V is TRBV6-1 and J is TRBJ2-7; D is undetermined. V was pared by 3 bases and J by 2 bases, with 11 bases between. This CDR3 is built from 14 residues. CDR1 and CDR2 (germline): MNHNS, SASEGT. CDR3 sequence reads: CASSEVGVTYEQYV. CDR3 DNA: TGTGCCAGCAGTGAGGTCGGAGTTACCTACGAGCAGTACGTC.

This clonotype was seen at least ten times. The V call is TRBV6-4, the J call TRBJ1-1; maybe TRBD1 (5 bases). The CDR3 contains 14 residues. The germline gives CDR1 MRHNA, CDR2 SNTAGT. V lost 3 bases and J lost 2, with 10 bases in between. The CDR3: CASSEQQGNTEAFF. The CDR3 bases are TGTGCCAGCAGTGAGCAGCAGGGCAACACTGAAGCTTTCTTT.

There are a few counts of this clonotype. V gene TRBV20-1 combines with J gene TRBJ2-5; D is uncertain. The CDR3 sequence is 11 residues long. Germline CDR1 reads DFQATT; CDR2 reads SNEGSKA (reference sequence). Trimming left V 5 bases short and J 5 bases short, with 9 bases between. The CDR3 sequence: CSAVLGETQYF. DNA for the CDR3: TGCAGTGCTGTACTCGGGGAGACCCAGTACTTC.

This clonotype was seen only a few times. The V and J genes are TRBV27 and TRBJ2-7; 10 bases agree with TRBD1. V shed 0 bases, J shed 4 bases, and the junction held 6 bases outside the gene matches. CDR1 and CDR2 from the germline V gene are MNHEY and SMNVEV (reference sequence). The length of the CDR3 is 16 residues. The DNA of the CDR3 is TGTGCCAGCAGTTTATCCGATGGGGACAGGGGTTACGAGCAGTACTTC. It translates to CASSLSDGDRGYEQYF.

This clonotype was picked up many times. The chain joins TRBV12-5 to TRBJ2-2, with unresolved D. The CDR3 sequence is 13 residues long. V shed 2 bases and J shed 6 bases, with 7 bases lying between them. Germline V gives CDR1 LGHNT, CDR2 FRNRAP. CDR3 DNA: TGTGCTAGTGGTTTGTCCACCGCCGGGGAGCTGTTTTTT. Translation: CASGLSTAGELFF.

This clonotype was counted ten times or more. The gene calls are TRBV5-6 and TRBJ2-7; a possible D gene is TRBD2 (6 bases). The V end lost 5 bases, the J end lost 5 bases, and 11 bases lay between the germline ends. This CDR3 contains 12 residues. Per germline, CDR1 SGHDT and CDR2 YYEEEE. In nucleotides, the CDR3 is TGTGCCAGCAGTCGGGAGCAAAACGAGCAGTACGTC. This sequence encodes CASSREQNEQYV.

The rearrangement joins TRBV20-1 to TRBJ1-5, with D possibly matching TRBD1 (5 bases). V was cut by 0 bases and J by 8 bases, with 11 bases left in between. This CDR3 has 13 amino acids. Germline CDR1 reads DFQATT; CDR2 reads SNEGSKA (reference sequence). DNA for the CDR3: TGCAGTGCTAGAGAGGTCATAGGGGAGCCCCAGCATTTT. This gives the protein CSAREVIGEPQHF.

Only a few counts were recorded for this clonotype. The gene calls are TRBV6-5 and TRBJ1-1; the match to TRBD1 covers 10 bases. V lost 4 bases, J lost 3 bases, and 2 bases stayed unmatched. CDR1 is MNHEY, CDR2 SVGAGI, per germline. The CDR3 contains 14 residues. The DNA of the CDR3 is TGTGCCAGCAGTTCAGGACAGGGGGACACTGAAGCTTTCTTT. It encodes CASSSGQGDTEAFF.

This clonotype was found a few times. CDR3 nucleotide sequence: TGTGCCAGCAGTCCATCTCGTCTGTTGTTCTTC. Amino acids: CASSPSRLLFF. V and J are TRBV12-3 or TRBV12-4 and TRBJ2-1; D remains ambiguous. The V and J ends lost 5 bases and 15 bases respectively, with 14 bases between them. The CDR3 has 11 residues.

Ten or more counts support this clonotype. The chain combines TRBV6-1 with TRBJ2-1, with D hard to call. Germline V gene lookup returns CDR1 MNHNS and CDR2 SASEGT. Trimming cost V 5 bases and J 3 bases, with 14 bases left between them. The CDR3 length is 15 residues. The CDR3 DNA follows: TGTGCCAGCAGTCCTTACGGCGGCAACTACAATGAGCAGTTCTTC. Protein product: CASSPYGGNYNEQFF.

Ten or more counts support this clonotype. V gene TRBV5-1 combines with J gene TRBJ1-1, with TRBD1 as a possible D gene (6 bases). The CDR3 sequence is 17 residues long. Germline values: CDR1 SGHRS, CDR2 YFSETQ. V was trimmed by 3 bases and J by 0 bases, leaving 18 bases between them. CDR3 sequence reads: CASSSRDTGNMNTEAFF. DNA of the CDR3: TGCGCCAGCAGCTCTCGCGATACAGGGAATATGAACACTGAAGCTTTCTTT.

This clonotype appeared many times. The rearrangement uses TRBV11-2 and TRBJ1-1, with 8 nucleotides matching TRBD1. The CDR3 length is 12 residues. Germline assignment: CDR1 SGHAT and CDR2 FQNNGV. V shed 6 bases, J shed 10 bases, and the junction held 7 bases outside the gene matches. CDR3 residues: CASSSTGVGAFF. The CDR3 DNA reads as TGTGCCAGCAGTTCGACAGGGGTTGGAGCTTTCTTT.

This clonotype was counted between two and nine times. The rearrangement links TRBV6-6 to TRBJ2-1; D is perhaps TRBD1 or TRBD2 (5 bases each). V dropped 0 bases and J dropped 7 bases, with 7 bases sitting between them. The CDR3 length is 13 residues. Germline V gene data show CDR1 as MNHNY and CDR2 as SVGAGI (reference sequence). CDR3 sequence reads: CASSYSWGNEQFF. The CDR3 DNA reads as TGTGCCAGCAGTTACTCGTGGGGGAATGAGCAGTTCTTC.

This chain joins TRBV3-1 and TRBJ1-1, with a tentative D call TRBD1 (5 bases). The CDR3 runs to 14 residues. Germline V gives CDR1 LGHDT, CDR2 YNNKEL (reference sequence). Trimming left V 1 base short and J 8 bases short, with 14 bases between. DNA for the CDR3: TGTGCCAGCAGCCAAGTGCGGCAGGGAAGAGAAGCTTTCTTT. Residues: CASSQVRQGREAFF.

This clonotype occurred a few times. The rearrangement uses TRBV30 and TRBJ2-7; D not resolved. The CDR3 is 12 residues long. Germline CDR1 is GTSNPN and CDR2 is SVGIG (reference sequence). V was trimmed by 2 bases and J by 3 bases, leaving 8 bases between them. CDR3 in amino acids: CAWSLVGYEQYF. CDR3 bases: TGTGCCTGGAGTCTGGTTGGCTACGAGCAGTACTTC.

This clonotype was detected ten times or more. In DNA form, the CDR3 reads TGTGCCAGCAGTTTGGGGGGTCGGCTAGCGGGAGTCGAGCAGTACTTC. Its translation is CASSLGGRLAGVEQYF. V gene TRBV28 combines with J gene TRBJ2-7, with 10 bases identical to TRBD2. The V gene end was trimmed by 3 bases and the J gene end by 6 bases; junction bases not matched to a gene: 11. There are 16 residues in the CDR3. CDR1 and CDR2 (germline): MDHEN, SYDVKM.

In this sample, this clonotype turned up many times. The J gene is TRBJ2-1, the V gene TRBV7-9; possibly TRBD1 or TRBD2 for D (6 bases each). The CDR3 sequence is 16 residues long. Trimming cost V 5 bases and J 5 bases, with 19 bases left between them. CDR1 SEHNR and CDR2 FQNEAQ come from the germline V gene (reference sequence). CDR3 loop: CASSPPRGGPNNEQFF. DNA of the CDR3: TGTGCCAGCAGCCCCCCACGTGGGGGGCCAAACAATGAGCAGTTCTTC.

This clonotype was counted a few times. This chain joins TRBV27 and TRBJ2-7; TRBD2 might be the D (6 bases). Trimming pared 3 bases from V and 6 bases from J, leaving 12 bases between. The CDR3 extends over 13 amino acids. In germline, CDR1 is MNHEY, CDR2 SMNVEV (reference sequence). CDR3 DNA: TGTGCCAGCAGTTTCGGGCGGAGGGGCGAGCAGTACTTC. Its translation is CASSFGRRGEQYF.